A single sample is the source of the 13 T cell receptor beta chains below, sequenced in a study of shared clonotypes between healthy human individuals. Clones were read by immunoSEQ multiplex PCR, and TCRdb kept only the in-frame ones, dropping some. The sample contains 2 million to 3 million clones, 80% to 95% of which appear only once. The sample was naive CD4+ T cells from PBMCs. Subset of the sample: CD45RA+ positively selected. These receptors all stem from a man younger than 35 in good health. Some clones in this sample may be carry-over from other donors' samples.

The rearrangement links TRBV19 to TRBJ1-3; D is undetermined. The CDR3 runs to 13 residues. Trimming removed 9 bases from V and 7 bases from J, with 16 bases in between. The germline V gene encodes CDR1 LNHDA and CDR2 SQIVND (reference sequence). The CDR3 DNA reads TGTGCCAGCTCCGTGTTGGGGATGAACACCATATATTTT. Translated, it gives CASSVLGMNTIYF.

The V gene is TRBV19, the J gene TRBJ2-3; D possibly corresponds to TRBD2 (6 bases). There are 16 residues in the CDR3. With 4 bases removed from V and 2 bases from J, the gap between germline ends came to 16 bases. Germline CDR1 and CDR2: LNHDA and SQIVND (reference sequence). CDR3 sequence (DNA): TGTGCCAGTAGTACGGACAACTGGGGGGTCACAGATACGCAGTATTTT. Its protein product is CASSTDNWGVTDTQYF.

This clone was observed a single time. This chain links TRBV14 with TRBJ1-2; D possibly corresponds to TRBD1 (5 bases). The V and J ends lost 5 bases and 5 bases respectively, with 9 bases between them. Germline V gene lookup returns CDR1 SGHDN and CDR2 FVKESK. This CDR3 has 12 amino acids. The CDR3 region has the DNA TGTGCCAGCAGCGAGGGGTCATATGGCTACACCTTC. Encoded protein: CASSEGSYGYTF.

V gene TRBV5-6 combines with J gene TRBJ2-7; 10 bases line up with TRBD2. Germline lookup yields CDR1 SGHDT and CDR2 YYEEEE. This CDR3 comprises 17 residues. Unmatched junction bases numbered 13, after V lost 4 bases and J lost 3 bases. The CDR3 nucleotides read TGTGCCAGCAGCGCAAGGCCTGGGACTAGCGTCCGCTACGAGCAGTACTTC. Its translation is CASSARPGTSVRYEQYF.

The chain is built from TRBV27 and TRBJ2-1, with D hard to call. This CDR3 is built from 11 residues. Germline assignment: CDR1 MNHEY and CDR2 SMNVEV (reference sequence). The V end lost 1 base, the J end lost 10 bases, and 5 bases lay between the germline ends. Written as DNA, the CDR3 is TGTGCCAGCAGTTTATGGGCAGAGCAGTTCTTC. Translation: CASSLWAEQFF.

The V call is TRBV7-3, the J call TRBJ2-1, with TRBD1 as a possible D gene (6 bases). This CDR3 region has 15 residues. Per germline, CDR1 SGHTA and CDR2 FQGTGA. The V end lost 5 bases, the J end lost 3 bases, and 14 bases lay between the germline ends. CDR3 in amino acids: CASSPTGMFYNEQFF. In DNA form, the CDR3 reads TGTGCCAGCAGCCCGACAGGTATGTTCTACAATGAGCAGTTCTTC.

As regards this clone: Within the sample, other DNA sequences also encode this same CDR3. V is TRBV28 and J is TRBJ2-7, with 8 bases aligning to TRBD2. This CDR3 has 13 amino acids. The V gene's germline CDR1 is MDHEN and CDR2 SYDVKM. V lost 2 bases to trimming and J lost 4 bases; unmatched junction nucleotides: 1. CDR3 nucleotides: TGTGCCAGCAGTTTAGGCGGGGGGTACGAGCAGTACTTC. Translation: CASSLGGGYEQYF.

DNA of the CDR3: TGTGCCAGCAGTTTTGGGATCATCCGGGGCATTCAGTACTTC. Its protein product is CASSFGIIRGIQYF. This chain joins TRBV28 and TRBJ2-4, with D tentatively TRBD2 (5 bases). V lost 3 bases and J lost 9, with 15 bases in between. The CDR3 runs 14 residues. Germline V gene lookup returns CDR1 MDHEN and CDR2 SYDVKM.

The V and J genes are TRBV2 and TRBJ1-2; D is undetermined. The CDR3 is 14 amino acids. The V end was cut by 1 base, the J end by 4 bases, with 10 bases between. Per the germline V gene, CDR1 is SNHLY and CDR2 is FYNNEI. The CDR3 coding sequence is TGTGCCAGCAGTGAAGTGGCAGCTACCTATGGCTACACCTTC. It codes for CASSEVAATYGYTF. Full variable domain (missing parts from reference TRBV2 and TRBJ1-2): EPEVTQTPSHQVTQMGQEVILRCVPISNHLYFYWYRQILGQKVEFLVSFYNNEISEKSEIFDDQFSVERPDGSNFTLKIRSTKLEDSAMYFCASSEVAATYGYTFGSGTRLTVV.

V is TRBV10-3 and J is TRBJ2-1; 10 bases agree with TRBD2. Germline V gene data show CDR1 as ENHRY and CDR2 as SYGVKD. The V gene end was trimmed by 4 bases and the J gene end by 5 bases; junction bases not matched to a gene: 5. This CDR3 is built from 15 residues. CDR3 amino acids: CAISVLAGPHNEQFF. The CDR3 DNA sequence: TGTGCCATCAGTGTACTAGCGGGGCCGCACAATGAGCAGTTCTTC.

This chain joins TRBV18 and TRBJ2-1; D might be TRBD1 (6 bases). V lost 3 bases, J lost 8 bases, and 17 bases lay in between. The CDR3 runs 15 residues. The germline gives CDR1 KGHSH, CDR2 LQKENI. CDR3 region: CASSPLLGATDEQFF. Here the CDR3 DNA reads TGTGCCAGCTCACCCCTCCTGGGGGCGACCGATGAGCAGTTCTTC.

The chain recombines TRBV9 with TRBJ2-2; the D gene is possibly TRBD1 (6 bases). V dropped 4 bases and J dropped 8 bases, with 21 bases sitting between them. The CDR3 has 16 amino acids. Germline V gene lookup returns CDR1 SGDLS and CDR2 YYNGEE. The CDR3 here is CASSPSLQGFLGELFF. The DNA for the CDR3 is TGTGCCAGCAGCCCTTCCCTACAGGGATTTCTAGGGGAGCTGTTTTTT.

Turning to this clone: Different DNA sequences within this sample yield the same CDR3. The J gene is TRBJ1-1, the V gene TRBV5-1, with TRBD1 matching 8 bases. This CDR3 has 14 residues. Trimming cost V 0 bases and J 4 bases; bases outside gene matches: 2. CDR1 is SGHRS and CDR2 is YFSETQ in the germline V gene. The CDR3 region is CASSLGGQGTEAFF. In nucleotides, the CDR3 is TGCGCCAGCAGCTTGGGAGGACAGGGCACTGAAGCTTTCTTT.